This record looks at one TCR beta chain sequence and its context. Libraries were prepared by immunoSEQ multiplex PCR; TCRdb keeps only in-frame clonotypes and omits some of them. This repertoire shows around 97,000 clones, more than 70% found once; its top ten account for 17%. This record comes from a study of blood T cell repertoires in COVID-19. At the level of the study: Nucleic acid was either cDNA or gDNA, and it came from T cells, B-cell-depleted T cells, or PBMCs.

Between the trimmed V and J ends, which lost 7 bases and 8 bases, there was a span of 22 bases. Germline V CDR1 and CDR2: SGHKS, YYEKEE (reference sequence). CDR3 length equals 15 residues. The clonotype originates from a woman of 80 years or more in a cohort sampled during active COVID-19. Sequencing used peripheral blood. The rearrangement uses TRBV5-5 and TRBJ2-1; TRBD2 is a possible D gene (6 bases). The CDR3 sequence is CASHPLPAGGDEQFF. CDR3 sequence (DNA): TGTGCCAGCCATCCTTTGCCAGCCGGCGGGGATGAGCAGTTCTTC.